This T cell receptor beta chain was identified during a study of beta chain features in type 1 diabetes. The entirety of the isolated RNA underwent reverse transcription, so expressed TCRB transcripts were sequenced. The table came from immunoSEQ multiplex PCR; TCRdb's copy has only in-frame clones and leaves some out. The sample yields roughly 300,000 clones, approximately 9.9% seen once. This clone was seen repeatedly, ten times or more. The antigen is undetermined. Central memory, naive, regulatory and stem cell-like memory CD4+ cells were sorted by CD45RO/CCR7/CD25/CD127/CD95/CD27. Study-wide findings and caveats: Among type 1 diabetes patients, VDJ junctions had fewer insertions and more deletions. Among patients with Type 1 diabetes, TCRB CDR3s were moderately but significantly shorter in every one of the four CD4+ subsets.

CDR3 length: 12 amino acids. Germline V gene data show CDR1 as SNHLY and CDR2 as FYNNEI. The germline V and J ends were trimmed by 7 bases and 3 bases, with 4 bases remaining between them. The rearrangement uses TRBV2 and TRBJ1-6, with D uncertain. The material sequenced was central memory CD4+ T cells from blood. This receptor was taken from a young man with type 1 diabetes. CDR3 coding DNA: TGTGCCAGCACACTCTATAATTCACCCCTCCACTTT. As protein: CASTLYNSPLHF.